Presented here are 15 T cell receptor beta chains from one specimen sequenced in a study of T cells in Graves' hyperthyroidism and ophthalmopathy. There were TCR beta CDR3 regions amplified from RNA transcripts. The study used the HTBI primer set for a first-round RT-PCR of the TCR CDR3. TCRdb re-derived calls from the multiplex PCR reads in MiXCR, one entry per CDR3 protein. The sample has approximately 330,000 distinct CDR3 sequences; approximately 18% are singletons. Sample: blood. These receptors came from a woman aged 45-60 years with Graves' hyperthyroidism.

This clonotype was observed many times. This sequence joins TRBV11-2 and TRBJ2-5; D might be TRBD2 (6 bases). The V gene's germline CDR1 is SGHAT and CDR2 FQNNGV. The CDR3 sequence is 14 residues long. Trimming cost V 5 bases and J 1 base, with 11 bases left between them. CDR3 protein: CASSGRGAQETQYF. The DNA for the CDR3 is TGTGCCAGCAGCGGACGCGGGGCCCAAGAGACCCAGTACTTC.

The chain joins TRBV3-1 to TRBJ2-1, with 7 bases fitting TRBD2. Germline-derived CDR1 and CDR2 are LGHDT and YNNKEL (reference sequence). The CDR3 covers 16 residues. J gave up 8 bases and V 1 base, and 11 bases lay outside the gene matches. The CDR3 protein is CASSQAWTSPKYEQFF. In DNA, the CDR3 is TGTGCCAGCAGCCAAGCTTGGACTAGTCCAAAATATGAGCAGTTCTTC.

This clonotype was detected a few times. The J gene is TRBJ2-7, the V gene TRBV5-1; D unresolved. CDR1 and CDR2 (germline): SGHRS, YFSETQ. The CDR3 loop spans 14 amino acids. V lost 4 bases to trimming and J lost 0 bases, with 11 bases between them. The CDR3 sequence is CASSPGPSSYEQYV. Written as DNA, the CDR3 is TGCGCCAGCAGCCCCGGGCCGAGCTCCTACGAGCAGTACGTC.

As to this clonotype: No conserved phenylalanine or tryptophan ends this CDR3, so it is likely a read error. The chain links TRBV7-9 to TRBJ2-2, with unresolved D. With 0 bases removed from V and 0 bases from J, the gap between germline ends came to 11 bases. The germline V gene encodes CDR1 SEHNR and CDR2 FQNEAQ (reference sequence). The CDR3 totals 17 residues. The CDR3 region is CASSLARFQTNTGELFS. The CDR3 DNA follows: TGTGCCAGCAGCTTAGCTCGTTTCCAGACGAACACCGGGGAGCTGTTTTCT.

This clonotype occurred a few times. V is TRBV7-9 and J is TRBJ2-1; perhaps D is TRBD1 or TRBD2 (6 bases each). This CDR3 spans 13 amino acids. Looked up from germline, CDR1 is SEHNR and CDR2 is FQNEAQ (reference sequence). Deletions cut 4 bases from V and 8 bases from J, with 12 bases between. Here the CDR3 reads CASSSGGQDEQFF. CDR3 sequence (DNA): TGTGCCAGCAGCTCCGGGGGCCAGGATGAGCAGTTCTTC.

The chain is built from TRBV7-9 and TRBJ2-7; D ambiguous. Trimming cost V 3 bases and J 5 bases, with 5 bases left between them. Looked up from germline, CDR1 is SEHNR and CDR2 is FQNEAQ (reference sequence). The CDR3 runs 11 residues. CDR3 nucleotides: TGTGCCAGCAGCTTTTCCGACGAGCAGTACTTC. Protein product: CASSFSDEQYF.

This clonotype was counted many times. The genes are TRBV3-1 and TRBJ1-2; D unclear. There are 14 residues in the CDR3. V was trimmed by 1 base and J by 3 bases, leaving 9 bases between them. Looked up from germline, CDR1 is LGHDT and CDR2 is YNNKEL (reference sequence). CDR3 sequence: CASSQGATDYGYTF. The CDR3 bases are TGTGCCAGCAGCCAAGGGGCCACCGACTATGGCTACACCTTC.

This clonotype was seen repeatedly, ten times or more. This chain joins TRBV2 and TRBJ1-2; 7 positions match TRBD1. After removal of 11 bases from V and 8 bases from J, the junction contained 11 bases not matched to a gene. From germline, CDR1 is SNHLY and CDR2 FYNNEI. This CDR3 has 12 amino acids. Here the CDR3 reads CALGKGAEGYTF. In nucleotides, the CDR3 is TGTGCCTTAGGAAAGGGGGCGGAGGGCTACACCTTC.

The V and J genes are TRBV20-1 and TRBJ1-2, with D possibly matching TRBD1 (5 bases). There are 14 residues in the CDR3. Germline-derived CDR1 and CDR2 are DFQATT and SNEGSKA (reference sequence). Trimming removed 0 bases from V and 4 bases from J, with 12 bases in between. CDR3 DNA: TGCAGTGCTAGAGATGGGGAGGGGTTCTATGGCTACACCTTC. Encoded protein: CSARDGEGFYGYTF.

This chain uses TRBV3-1 with TRBJ2-2; 7 bases are a match to TRBD2. Germline values: CDR1 LGHDT, CDR2 YNNKEL (reference sequence). The ends lost 8 bases at V and 2 bases at J; junction bases unmatched: 20. The CDR3 runs 19 residues. This CDR3 reads CASAPRVEGPSGNTGELFF. The CDR3 nucleotides read TGTGCCAGCGCACCACGGGTTGAGGGTCCTAGCGGCAACACCGGGGAGCTGTTTTTT.

This clonotype was recorded at least ten times. The chain is built from TRBV20-1 and TRBJ2-7, with D perhaps being TRBD1 or TRBD2 (5 bases each). This CDR3 is built from 13 residues. V was clipped by 6 bases and J by 3 bases, with 15 bases between them. Germline V gene sequence: CDR1 DFQATT, CDR2 SNEGSKA (reference sequence). CDR3 nucleotide sequence: TGCAGTGCGTCGCTGGGACCCGTCTACGAGCAGTACTTC. Amino acid sequence: CSASLGPVYEQYF.

This chain connects TRBV20-1 to TRBJ2-3, with D possibly being TRBD1 or TRBD2 (5 bases each). The CDR3 extends over 17 amino acids. Germline CDR1 and CDR2: DFQATT and SNEGSKA (reference sequence). Trimming took 5 bases from V and 2 from J, leaving 23 bases between them. CDR3 amino acids: CSAAPSPGTRVTDTQYF. The DNA of the CDR3 is TGCAGTGCTGCCCCCTCCCCGGGGACCCGAGTCACAGATACGCAGTATTTT.

This clonotype was counted between two and nine times. The rearrangement links TRBV3-1 to TRBJ2-5, with 14 positions matching TRBD2. The V and J ends lost 4 bases and 5 bases, in that order; junction bases with no gene match: 3. Germline assignment: CDR1 LGHDT and CDR2 YNNKEL (reference sequence). The CDR3 contains 15 residues. CDR3 nucleotide sequence: TGTGCCAGCAGCCCCTGGACTAGCGGGAGGGAGACCCAGTACTTC. It is translated as CASSPWTSGRETQYF.

The V call is TRBV28, the J call TRBJ2-4; TRBD1 matches at 7 bases. CDR1 and CDR2 from the germline V gene are MDHEN and SYDVKM. This CDR3 is 16 amino acids long. With V trimmed by 3 bases and J by 1 base, 6 bases remained unmatched. The CDR3: CASSFYRGSAKNIQYF. CDR3 sequence (DNA): TGTGCCAGCAGTTTTTACAGGGGCAGCGCCAAAAACATTCAGTACTTC. Based on the CDR3 plus reference TRBV28 and TRBJ2-4, the full variable domain is DVKVTQSSRYLVKRTGEKVFLECVQDMDHENMFWYRQDPGLGLRLIYFSYDVKMKEKGDIPEGYSVSREKKERFSLILESASTNQTSMYLCASSFYRGSAKNIQYFGAGTRLSVL.

This clonotype has just a few counts. This chain connects TRBV28 to TRBJ2-2; 8 bases agree with TRBD2. Trimming removed 4 bases from V and 5 bases from J; junction bases left unmatched: 3. The CDR3 length is 14 residues. CDR1 is MDHEN, CDR2 SYDVKM, per germline. The CDR3 loop reads CASSSAGETGELFF. For the CDR3, the DNA is TGTGCCAGCAGTTCAGCGGGAGAAACCGGGGAGCTGTTTTTT.